Below are 10 T cell receptor beta chains sequenced from a single sample in a study of CD8 T cells in ankylosing spondylitis. TCRdb fed the 5' RACE reads into MiXCR, producing one record per CDR3 protein. The data show roughly 100,000 distinct CDR3 sequences, roughly 8.7% seen once. Sequenced sample: blood, either unsorted or a sorted T cell fraction (not recorded which). These receptors were collected from a male donor with ankylosing spondylitis or in good health (not recorded which).

In this sample, this clonotype turned up many times. The chain uses TRBV18 and TRBJ1-1, with D possibly being TRBD1 (5 bases). CDR3 length equals 14 residues. V was clipped by 2 bases and J by 6 bases, with 13 bases between them. Germline V CDR1 and CDR2: KGHSH, LQKENI. The CDR3 is CASSPSGTDSEAFF. CDR3 sequence (DNA): TGTGCCAGCTCACCATCCGGGACGGACTCTGAAGCTTTCTTT.

The rearrangement joins TRBV10-3 to TRBJ2-5, with D perhaps TRBD2 (6 bases). This CDR3 is 14 amino acids long. Between the trimmed V and J ends, which lost 4 bases and 1 base, there was a span of 10 bases. Germline assignment: CDR1 ENHRY and CDR2 SYGVKD. CDR3 in DNA: TGTGCCATCAGTGCGGGACTTATCCAAGAGACCCAGTACTTC. Translating it yields CAISAGLIQETQYF.

This clonotype was detected many times. V is TRBV10-3 and J is TRBJ1-2; D is possibly TRBD1 (5 bases). Trimming left V 0 bases short and J 6 bases short, with 8 bases between. The CDR3 runs 13 residues. Germline V lookup: CDR1 ENHRY, CDR2 SYGVKD. The CDR3 loop is CAISESGGNGYTF. As DNA, the CDR3 is TGTGCCATCAGTGAGTCGGGGGGTAATGGCTACACCTTC.

This clonotype came up many times. The chain has TRBV12-3 or TRBV12-4 and TRBJ2-1; D is tentatively TRBD1 or TRBD2 (5 bases each). V gave up 3 bases and J gave up 0 bases, with 9 bases separating them. The CDR3 is 15 residues long. The CDR3 DNA follows: TGTGCCAGCAGTTTGTCAGGGAGCTCCTACAATGAGCAGTTCTTC. Residues: CASSLSGSSYNEQFF.

The chain is built from TRBV7-8 and TRBJ1-4; TRBD1 matches at 12 bases. CDR1 SGHVS and CDR2 FQNEAQ come from the germline V gene. V shed 5 bases, J shed 13 bases, and the junction held 17 bases outside the gene matches. CDR3 length equals 17 residues. The CDR3 spells CASSPLPAGTGGTGLFF. Written as DNA, the CDR3 is TGTGCCAGCAGCCCCCTCCCCGCCGGGACAGGGGGCACGGGACTGTTTTTT. The full variable domain, rest sourced from reference TRBV7-8 and TRBJ1-4, is GAGVSQSPRYKVAKRGQDVALRCDPISGHVSLFWYQQALGQGPEFLTYFQNEAQLDKSGLPSDRFFAERPEGSVSTLKIQRTQQEDSAVYLCASSPLPAGTGGTGLFFGSGTQLSVL.

This clonotype was seen at least ten times. The CDR3: CASSLANSPLHF. CDR3 nucleotides: TGTGCCAGCAGCTTAGCTAATTCACCCCTCCACTTT. The chain is built from TRBV7-3 and TRBJ1-6; D ambiguous. Between the trimmed V and J ends, which lost 2 bases and 6 bases, there was a span of 2 bases. Germline V CDR1 and CDR2: SGHTA, FQGTGA. CDR3 length: 12 residues. Full variable domain (missing parts from reference TRBV7-3 and TRBJ1-6): GAGVSQTPSNKVTEKGKYVELRCDPISGHTALYWYRQSLGQGPEFLIYFQGTGAADDSGLPNDRFFAVRPEGSVSTLKIQRTERGDSAVYLCASSLANSPLHFGNGTRLTVT.

This clonotype was seen ten or more times. Written as DNA, the CDR3 is TGTGCCAGCAGCCAGGAACCGGGAACCAACACCGGGGAGCTGTTTTTT. Amino acid sequence: CASSQEPGTNTGELFF. The chain links TRBV4-2 to TRBJ2-2, with D possibly being TRBD2 (5 bases). V gave up 3 bases and J gave up 2 bases, with 13 bases separating them. The CDR3 covers 16 residues. Germline CDR1 is LGHNA and CDR2 is YNFKEQ.

About this clonotype: The junction departs from germline at one end; a sequencing error may be responsible. J is TRBJ1-4 and V is TRBV6-1, with a weak D call TRBD1 (5 bases). Germline assignment: CDR1 MNHNS and CDR2 SASEGT. This CDR3 spans 16 amino acids. The CDR3 region has the DNA TGTGCCATCAGTCCTCAAGCAGGGCCTCAGACTGAAAAACTGTTTTTT. Translation: CAISPQAGPQTEKLFF.

With respect to this clonotype: The junction does not match germline at one end; this may be a read error. This rearrangement joins TRBV12-3 or TRBV12-4 to TRBJ2-6; D gene unclear. This CDR3 region has 13 residues. Here the CDR3 reads CANSRSGANVLTF. Here the CDR3 DNA reads TGTGCCAACAGTCGGTCGGGGGCCAACGTCCTGACTTTC.

This clonotype was seen repeatedly, ten times or more. The V and J genes are TRBV29-1 and TRBJ2-1; D unresolved. Germline V gene sequence: CDR1 SQVTM, CDR2 ANQGSEA. The CDR3 length is 14 residues. The germline V and J ends were trimmed by 4 bases and 2 bases, with 12 bases remaining between them. CDR3 coding DNA: TGCAGCGTTGCGATATCCAGAGCCTACAATGAGCAGTTCTTC. Translated, it gives CSVAISRAYNEQFF.